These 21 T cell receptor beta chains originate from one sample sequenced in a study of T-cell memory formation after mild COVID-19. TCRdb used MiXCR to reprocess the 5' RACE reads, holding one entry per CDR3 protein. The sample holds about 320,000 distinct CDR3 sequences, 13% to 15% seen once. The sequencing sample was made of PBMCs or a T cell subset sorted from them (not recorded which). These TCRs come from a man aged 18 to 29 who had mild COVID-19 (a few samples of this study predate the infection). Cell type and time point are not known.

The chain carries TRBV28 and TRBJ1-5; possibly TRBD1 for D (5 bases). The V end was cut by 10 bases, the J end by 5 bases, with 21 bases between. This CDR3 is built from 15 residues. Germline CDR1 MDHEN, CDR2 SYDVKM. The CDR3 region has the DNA TGTGCCACCTTTCGACAGCGGGAACCATATCAGCCCCAGCATTTT. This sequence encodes CATFRQREPYQPQHF.

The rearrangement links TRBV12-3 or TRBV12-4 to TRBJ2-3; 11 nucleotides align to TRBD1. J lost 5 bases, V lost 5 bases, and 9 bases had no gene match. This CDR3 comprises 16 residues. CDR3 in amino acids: CASSPPRDRGGDTQYF. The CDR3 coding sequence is TGTGCCAGCAGTCCACCGCGGGACAGGGGGGGAGATACGCAGTATTTT.

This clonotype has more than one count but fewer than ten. CDR3 in DNA: TGTGCCAGCAGCTTACTAGCAGGGACGCCAGATACGCAGTATTTT. It is translated as CASSLLAGTPDTQYF. This sequence joins TRBV7-9 and TRBJ2-3; D could derive from TRBD1 or TRBD2 (5 bases each). The CDR3 contains 15 residues. V was pared by 2 bases and J by 4 bases, with 13 bases between. Germline CDR1 and CDR2: SEHNR and FQNEAQ (reference sequence).

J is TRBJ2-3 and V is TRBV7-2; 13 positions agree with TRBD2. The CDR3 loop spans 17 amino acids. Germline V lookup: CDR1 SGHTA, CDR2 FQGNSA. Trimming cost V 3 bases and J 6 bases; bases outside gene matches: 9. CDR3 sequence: CASSFSGTSGAPDTQYF. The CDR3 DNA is TGTGCCAGCAGCTTTTCCGGGACTAGCGGGGCGCCGGATACGCAGTATTTT.

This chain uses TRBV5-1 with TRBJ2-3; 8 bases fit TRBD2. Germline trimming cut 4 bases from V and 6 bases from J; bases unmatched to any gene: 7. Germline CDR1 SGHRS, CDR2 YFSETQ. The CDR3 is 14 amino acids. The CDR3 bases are TGCGCCAGCAGCAAGGGACTAGATTCGGATACGCAGTATTTT. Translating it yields CASSKGLDSDTQYF.

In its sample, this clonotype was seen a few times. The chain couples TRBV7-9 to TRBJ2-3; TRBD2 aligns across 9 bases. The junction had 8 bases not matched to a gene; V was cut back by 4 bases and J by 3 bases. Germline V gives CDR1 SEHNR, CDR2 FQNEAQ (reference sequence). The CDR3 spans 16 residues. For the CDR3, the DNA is TGTGCCAGCAGCTCTCGAGCGGGGGGTGTAACAGATACGCAGTATTTT. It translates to CASSSRAGGVTDTQYF.

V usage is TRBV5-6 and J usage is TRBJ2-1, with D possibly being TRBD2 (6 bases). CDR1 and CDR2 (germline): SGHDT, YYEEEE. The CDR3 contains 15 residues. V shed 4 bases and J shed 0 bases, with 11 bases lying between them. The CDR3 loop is CASSRDGGSYNEQFF. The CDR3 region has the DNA TGTGCCAGCAGCCGGGACGGGGGCTCCTACAATGAGCAGTTCTTC.

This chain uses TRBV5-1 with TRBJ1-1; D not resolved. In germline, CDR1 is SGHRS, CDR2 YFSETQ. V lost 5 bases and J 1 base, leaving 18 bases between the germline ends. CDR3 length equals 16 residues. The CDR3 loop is CASRSGPQHQNTEAFF. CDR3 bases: TGCGCCAGCAGATCCGGGCCGCAGCACCAGAACACTGAAGCTTTCTTT.

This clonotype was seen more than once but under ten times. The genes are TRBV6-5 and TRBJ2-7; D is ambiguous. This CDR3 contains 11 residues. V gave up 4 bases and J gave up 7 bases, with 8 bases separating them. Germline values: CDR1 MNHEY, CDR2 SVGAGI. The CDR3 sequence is CASSSAWEQYF. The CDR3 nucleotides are TGTGCCAGCAGTTCAGCCTGGGAGCAGTACTTC.

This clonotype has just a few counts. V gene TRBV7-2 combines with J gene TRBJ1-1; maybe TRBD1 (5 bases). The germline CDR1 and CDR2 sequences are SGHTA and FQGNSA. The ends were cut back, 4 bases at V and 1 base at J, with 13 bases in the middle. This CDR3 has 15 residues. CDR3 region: CASSWTSGQNTEAFF. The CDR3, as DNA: TGTGCCAGCAGCTGGACGAGCGGACAGAACACTGAAGCTTTCTTT. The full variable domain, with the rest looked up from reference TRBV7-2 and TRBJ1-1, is GAGVSQSPSNKVTEKGKDVELRCDPISGHTALYWYRQSLGQGLEFLIYFQGNSAPDKSGLPSDRFSAERTGGSVSTLTIQRTQQEDSAVYLCASSWTSGQNTEAFFGQGTRLTVV.

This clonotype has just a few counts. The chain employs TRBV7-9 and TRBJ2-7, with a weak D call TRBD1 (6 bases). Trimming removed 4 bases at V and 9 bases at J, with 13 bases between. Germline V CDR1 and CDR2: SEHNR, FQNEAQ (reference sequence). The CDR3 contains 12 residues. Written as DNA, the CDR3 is TGTGCCAGCAGCTCGGGACAAGTCGCGCAGTACTTC. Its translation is CASSSGQVAQYF.

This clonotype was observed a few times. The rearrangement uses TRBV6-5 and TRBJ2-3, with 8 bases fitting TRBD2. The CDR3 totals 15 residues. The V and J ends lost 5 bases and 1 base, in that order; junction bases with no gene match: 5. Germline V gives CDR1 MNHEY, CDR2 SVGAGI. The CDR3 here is CASSKNSGGTDTQYF. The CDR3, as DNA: TGTGCCAGCAGTAAAAATAGCGGGGGCACAGATACGCAGTATTTT.

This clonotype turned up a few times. The CDR3 spells CASSLDQGGSSSYNEQFF. The CDR3 nucleotides are TGTGCCAGCAGCTTAGATCAGGGCGGGAGTAGCTCCTACAATGAGCAGTTCTTC. This chain links TRBV11-3 with TRBJ2-1, with TRBD2 matching 7 bases. This CDR3 is built from 18 residues. The V gene's germline CDR1 is SGHNT and CDR2 YENEEA. Trimming cost V 0 bases and J 0 bases; bases outside gene matches: 8.

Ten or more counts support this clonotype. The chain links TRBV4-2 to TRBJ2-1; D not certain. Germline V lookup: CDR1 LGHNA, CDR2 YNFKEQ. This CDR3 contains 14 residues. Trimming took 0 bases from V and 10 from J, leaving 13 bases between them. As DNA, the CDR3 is TGTGCCAGCAGCCAAGATCTCCGCAGCCGCGAGCAGTTCTTC. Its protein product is CASSQDLRSREQFF.

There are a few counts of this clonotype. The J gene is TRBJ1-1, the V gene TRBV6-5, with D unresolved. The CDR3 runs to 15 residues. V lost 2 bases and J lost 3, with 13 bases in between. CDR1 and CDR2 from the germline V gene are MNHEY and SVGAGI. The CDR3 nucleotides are TGTGCCAGCAGTTACGGGATGGTATGGGACACTGAAGCTTTCTTT. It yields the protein CASSYGMVWDTEAFF.

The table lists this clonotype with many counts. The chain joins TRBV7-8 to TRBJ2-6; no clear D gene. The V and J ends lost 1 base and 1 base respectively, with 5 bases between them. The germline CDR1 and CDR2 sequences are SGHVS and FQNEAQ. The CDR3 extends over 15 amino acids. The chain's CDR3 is CASSLGTSGANVLTF. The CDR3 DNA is TGTGCCAGCAGCTTAGGAACTTCTGGGGCCAACGTCCTGACTTTC.

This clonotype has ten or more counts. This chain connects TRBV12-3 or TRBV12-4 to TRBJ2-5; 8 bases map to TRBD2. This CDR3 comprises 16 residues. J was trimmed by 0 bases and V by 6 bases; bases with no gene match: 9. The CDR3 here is CASSPLGGDNQETQYF. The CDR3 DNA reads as TGTGCCAGCAGCCCTCTCGGGGGGGATAACCAAGAGACCCAGTACTTC.

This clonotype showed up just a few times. The DNA for the CDR3 is TGCGCCAGCAGCCAAACGGAGCAGACTGGAAACACCATATATTTT. It codes for CASSQTEQTGNTIYF. This rearrangement joins TRBV4-1 to TRBJ1-3; D gene uncertain. The CDR3 loop spans 15 amino acids. CDR1 MGHRA and CDR2 YSYEKL come from the germline V gene. With 2 bases removed from V and 2 bases from J, the gap between germline ends came to 10 bases.

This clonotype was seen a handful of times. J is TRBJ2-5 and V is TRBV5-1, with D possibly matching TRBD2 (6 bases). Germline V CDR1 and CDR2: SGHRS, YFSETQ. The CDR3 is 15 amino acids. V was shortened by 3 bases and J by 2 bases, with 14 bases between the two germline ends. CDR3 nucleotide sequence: TGCGCCAGCAGCTCACAACCGGGGGAGCAAGAGACCCAGTACTTC. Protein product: CASSSQPGEQETQYF. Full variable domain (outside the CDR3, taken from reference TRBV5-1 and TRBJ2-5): KAGVTQTPRYLIKTRGQQVTLSCSPISGHRSVSWYQQTPGQGLQFLFEYFSETQRNKGNFPGRFSGRQFSNSRSEMNVSTLELGDSALYLCASSSQPGEQETQYFGPGTRLLVL.

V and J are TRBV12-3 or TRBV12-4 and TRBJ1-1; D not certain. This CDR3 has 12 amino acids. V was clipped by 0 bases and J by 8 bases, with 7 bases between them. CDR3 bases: TGTGCCAGCAGTTTAGCGCTAGGGGAAGCTTTCTTT. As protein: CASSLALGEAFF.

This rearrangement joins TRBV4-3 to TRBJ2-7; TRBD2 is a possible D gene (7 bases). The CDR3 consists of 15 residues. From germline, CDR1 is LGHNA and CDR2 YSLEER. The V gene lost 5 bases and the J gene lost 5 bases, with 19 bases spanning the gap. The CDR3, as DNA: TGCGCCAGCAGCTCCCGATCGGGGGGCCTCAACGAGCAGTACTTC. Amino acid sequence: CASSSRSGGLNEQYF.